The 26 T cell receptor beta chains presented below share a single source sample, sequenced in a study of blood T cell repertoires in COVID-19. The protocol was immunoSEQ multiplex PCR, while the TCRdb copy is restricted to in-frame clones and leaves out a portion. The profile shows some 120,000 clones, about 92% of them singletons. What was sequenced was peripheral blood. These receptors all stem from a man in his sixties with COVID-19, enrolled during active disease.

This chain links TRBV9 with TRBJ1-3, with TRBD1 matching over 11 bases. CDR1 SGDLS and CDR2 YYNGEE come from the germline V gene. This CDR3 comprises 15 residues. V shed 4 bases, J shed 4 bases, and the junction held 4 bases outside the gene matches. The CDR3 bases are TGTGCCAGCAGCTACGGACAGGGGGCAGGAAACACCATATATTTT. It is translated as CASSYGQGAGNTIYF.

This chain joins TRBV5-4 and TRBJ2-1; D gene ambiguous. Germline CDR1 and CDR2: SGHNT and YYREEE (reference sequence). V lost 0 bases and J lost 8, with 6 bases in between. CDR3 length: 12 residues. CDR3 amino acids: CASSLGQDEQFF. The CDR3 region has the DNA TGTGCCAGCAGCTTGGGGCAGGATGAGCAGTTCTTC.

The rearrangement uses TRBV11-2 and TRBJ2-7; possible D gene TRBD2, 5 bases. The CDR3 sequence is 16 residues long. The germline gives CDR1 SGHAT, CDR2 FQNNGV. V was shortened by 1 base and J by 2 bases, with 15 bases between the two germline ends. Here the CDR3 DNA reads TGTGCCAGCAGCTTAGCCTACAGTAACGGGGCCTACGAGCAGTACTTC. Protein product: CASSLAYSNGAYEQYF.

This chain links TRBV4-3 with TRBJ1-4; 8 bases fit TRBD1. CDR1 and CDR2 (germline): LGHNA, YSLEER. The CDR3 is 15 residues long. V lost 1 base, J lost 8 bases, and 6 bases stayed unmatched. CDR3 loop: CASSQAPGGWEKLFF. DNA of the CDR3: TGCGCCAGCAGCCAAGCCCCAGGGGGCTGGGAAAAACTGTTTTTT.

This clone was recorded once. The chain carries TRBV27 and TRBJ2-7; maybe TRBD2 (6 bases). Trimming pared 2 bases from V and 3 bases from J, leaving 14 bases between. The CDR3 length is 15 residues. Germline V gene sequence: CDR1 MNHEY, CDR2 SMNVEV (reference sequence). CDR3 loop: CASSLVGGGVYEQYF. The DNA of the CDR3 is TGTGCCAGCAGTTTAGTCGGCGGAGGGGTCTACGAGCAGTACTTC.

This chain links TRBV7-3 with TRBJ1-3; tentative D call: TRBD1 (6 bases). V shed 4 bases and J shed 1 base, with 8 bases lying between them. CDR3 length: 14 residues. The germline gives CDR1 SGHTA, CDR2 FQGTGA. The chain's CDR3 is CASSSDSSGNTIYF. The CDR3 nucleotides are TGTGCCAGCAGCTCGGACAGTTCTGGAAACACCATATATTTT.

The chain has TRBV11-3 and TRBJ2-5, with a weak D call TRBD1 (6 bases). This CDR3 comprises 13 residues. Between the trimmed V and J ends, which lost 2 bases and 4 bases, there was a span of 8 bases. Germline assignment: CDR1 SGHNT and CDR2 YENEEA. The CDR3 protein is CASSLLRGETQYF. The CDR3 DNA reads TGTGCCAGCAGCTTACTCAGGGGAGAGACCCAGTACTTC.

This chain uses TRBV6-5 with TRBJ2-3; TRBD1 might be the D (5 bases). The length of the CDR3 is 15 residues. V was cut by 6 bases and J by 3 bases, with 16 bases left in between. CDR1 MNHEY and CDR2 SVGAGI come from the germline V gene. The CDR3 loop is CASRDVGRATDTQYF. The CDR3 region has the DNA TGTGCCAGCAGGGATGTGGGCAGGGCAACAGATACGCAGTATTTT.

The CDR3 DNA is TGCGCCAGCAGCTTGGCCGCGGGAACTGAAGCTTTCTTT. Its translation: CASSLAAGTEAFF. V gene TRBV5-1 combines with J gene TRBJ1-1; D gene ambiguous. The germline V gene encodes CDR1 SGHRS and CDR2 YFSETQ. This CDR3 comprises 13 residues. Trimming left V 0 bases short and J 5 bases short, with 8 bases between. The variable domain in full, completed from reference TRBV5-1 and TRBJ1-1, reads KAGVTQTPRYLIKTRGQQVTLSCSPISGHRSVSWYQQTPGQGLQFLFEYFSETQRNKGNFPGRFSGRQFSNSRSEMNVSTLELGDSALYLCASSLAAGTEAFFGQGTRLTVV.

V is TRBV28 and J is TRBJ2-7; maybe TRBD1 (5 bases). The V gene's germline CDR1 is MDHEN and CDR2 SYDVKM. Deletions cut 7 bases from V and 0 bases from J, with 13 bases between. CDR3 length equals 14 residues. The CDR3 coding sequence is TGTGCCAGCACCCTTAGAACAGGCTCCTACGAGCAGTACTTC. Its translation is CASTLRTGSYEQYF.

CDR3: CASSTHRGTEAFF. The CDR3 DNA reads TGTGCCAGCAGCACCCACAGGGGCACTGAAGCTTTCTTT. The chain links TRBV7-2 to TRBJ1-1, with TRBD1 matching over 7 bases. This CDR3 has 13 amino acids. Trimming cost V 5 bases and J 4 bases; bases outside gene matches: 4. Germline V gene lookup returns CDR1 SGHTA and CDR2 FQGNSA.

The CDR3, as DNA: TGTGCCAGCTCACCCGGACAGGGTGAACGTTCACCCCTCCACTTT. Its translation: CASSPGQGERSPLHF. V and J are TRBV18 and TRBJ1-6; 8 positions agree with TRBD1. Germline CDR1 reads KGHSH; CDR2 reads LQKENI. Unmatched junction bases numbered 7, after V lost 3 bases and J lost 9 bases. CDR3 length: 15 residues. Using reference TRBV18 and TRBJ1-6 for the parts outside the CDR3, the full variable domain is NAGVMQNPRHLVRRRGQEARLRCSPMKGHSHVYWYRQLPEEGLKFMVYLQKENIIDESGMPKERFSAEFPKEGPSILRIQQVVRGDSAAYFCASSPGQGERSPLHFGNGTRLTVT.

V usage is TRBV4-1 and J usage is TRBJ2-7, with 10 bases matching TRBD2. Germline assignment: CDR1 MGHRA and CDR2 YSYEKL. This CDR3 has 15 residues. V was clipped by 3 bases and J by 0 bases; unmatched bases: 2. CDR3 DNA sequence: TGCGCCAGCAGCCATCTAGCGGGAGCCTCCTACGAGCAGTACTTC. Its protein product is CASSHLAGASYEQYF.

The V and J genes are TRBV27 and TRBJ2-7; 8 bases map to TRBD2. V lost 6 bases and J lost 5; bases outside the gene matches: 15. CDR3 size: 16 residues. From germline, CDR1 is MNHEY and CDR2 SMNVEV (reference sequence). In DNA form, the CDR3 reads TGTGCCAGCAGCCCGGGTTCTGCGGGAGGCCAGCACGAGCAGTACTTC. Translation gives CASSPGSAGGQHEQYF.

V usage is TRBV19 and J usage is TRBJ1-4; D possibly corresponds to TRBD1 (5 bases). V gave up 5 bases and J gave up 0 bases, with 7 bases separating them. Germline CDR1 is LNHDA and CDR2 is SQIVND (reference sequence). There are 14 residues in the CDR3. The DNA for the CDR3 is TGTGCCAGTAGTTCGGGGGCAACTAATGAAAAACTGTTTTTT. Protein product: CASSSGATNEKLFF.

The chain couples TRBV5-4 to TRBJ2-3; D is possibly TRBD2 (5 bases). With 4 bases removed from V and 5 bases from J, the gap between germline ends came to 17 bases. The CDR3 runs 15 residues. Germline values: CDR1 SGHNT, CDR2 YYREEE (reference sequence). The CDR3 reads CASSLAAAAGDTQYF. DNA for the CDR3: TGTGCCAGCAGCCTGGCAGCGGCCGCGGGAGATACGCAGTATTTT.

The chain links TRBV27 to TRBJ2-1, with TRBD2 matching 14 bases. Germline V CDR1 and CDR2: MNHEY, SMNVEV (reference sequence). With 6 bases clipped from V and 0 bases from J, the junction kept 7 bases outside the gene matches. This CDR3 contains 18 residues. The CDR3, as DNA: TGTGCCAGCAGCCGAGGACTAGCGGGAGGAAGCTCCTACAATGAGCAGTTCTTC. Its protein product is CASSRGLAGGSSYNEQFF.

The chain combines TRBV7-2 with TRBJ1-2; the D is unclear. CDR1 and CDR2 from the germline V gene are SGHTA and FQGNSA. V was shortened by 1 base and J by 4 bases, with 13 bases between the two germline ends. The CDR3 runs to 15 residues. CDR3 in amino acids: CASSLVVGDFYGYTF. Written as DNA, the CDR3 is TGTGCCAGCAGCTTAGTGGTCGGGGATTTCTATGGCTACACCTTC.

The chain couples TRBV27 to TRBJ2-2; TRBD2 agrees at 15 bases. This CDR3 is 17 amino acids long. J was trimmed by 2 bases and V by 5 bases; bases with no gene match: 3. Germline CDR1 is MNHEY and CDR2 is SMNVEV (reference sequence). The CDR3 sequence: CASSGTSGRTNTGELFF. The CDR3, as DNA: TGTGCCAGCAGTGGGACTAGCGGGAGGACTAACACCGGGGAGCTGTTTTTT.

The chain carries TRBV7-9 and TRBJ2-5; D possibly corresponds to TRBD2 (5 bases). CDR1 and CDR2 from the germline V gene are SEHNR and FQNEAQ (reference sequence). CDR3 length: 14 amino acids. V dropped 1 base and J dropped 2 bases, with 8 bases sitting between them. This CDR3 reads CASSLVSGQETQYF. The CDR3 bases are TGTGCCAGCAGCTTAGTAAGCGGACAAGAGACCCAGTACTTC.

The genes are TRBV6-5 and TRBJ1-3; TRBD1 matches 9 bases. The germline gives CDR1 MNHEY, CDR2 SVGAGI. J lost 3 bases, V lost 5 bases, and 5 bases had no gene match. This CDR3 is built from 15 residues. As DNA, the CDR3 is TGTGCCAGCAGTAAACAGGGGGCAAGTGGAAACACCATATATTTT. Amino acid sequence: CASSKQGASGNTIYF.

V gene TRBV27 combines with J gene TRBJ1-2; weak D call: TRBD1 (5 bases). V lost 6 bases to trimming and J lost 4 bases, with 18 bases between them. This CDR3 region has 15 residues. Looked up from germline, CDR1 is MNHEY and CDR2 is SMNVEV (reference sequence). The CDR3 region has the DNA TGTGCCAGCAGCAATAGGGGCTTTGGACCCTATGGCTACACCTTC. Translated: CASSNRGFGPYGYTF.

The chain is built from TRBV19 and TRBJ2-7; maybe TRBD2 (6 bases). The germline V and J ends were trimmed by 5 bases and 0 bases, with 14 bases remaining between them. CDR1 is LNHDA, CDR2 SQIVND, per germline (reference sequence). This CDR3 is built from 15 residues. The CDR3 nucleotides are TGTGCCAGTAGTGGAGGGGAAGGAAGCTCCTACGAGCAGTACTTC. It is translated as CASSGGEGSSYEQYF.

The chain carries TRBV11-2 and TRBJ2-1; TRBD1 aligns across 9 bases. There are 15 residues in the CDR3. Per the germline V gene, CDR1 is SGHAT and CDR2 is FQNNGV. Unmatched junction bases numbered 4, after V lost 5 bases and J lost 2 bases. CDR3 nucleotides: TGTGCCAGCAGCCTTGACAGGGGGGCCTACAATGAGCAGTTCTTC. It specifies CASSLDRGAYNEQFF.

This clone was recorded once. The chain has TRBV2 and TRBJ1-2, with D perhaps TRBD1 (5 bases). CDR3 length equals 14 residues. V gave up 1 base and J gave up 1 base, with 7 bases separating them. Germline V gene sequence: CDR1 SNHLY, CDR2 FYNNEI. The CDR3 DNA is TGTGCCAGCAGTGAAGGCAGGGATAACTATGGCTACACCTTC. Translation: CASSEGRDNYGYTF.

The genes are TRBV7-3 and TRBJ1-1; 7 bases align to TRBD1. Germline lookup yields CDR1 SGHTA and CDR2 FQGTGA. The CDR3 sequence is 14 residues long. With V trimmed by 5 bases and J by 2 bases, 5 bases remained unmatched. The CDR3 DNA reads TGTGCCAGCAGCGCCGGACAGGCAAACACTGAAGCTTTCTTT. As protein: CASSAGQANTEAFF. The full variable domain, completed using reference TRBV7-3 and TRBJ1-1, is GAGVSQTPSNKVTEKGKYVELRCDPISGHTALYWYRQSLGQGPEFLIYFQGTGAADDSGLPNDRFFAVRPEGSVSTLKIQRTERGDSAVYLCASSAGQANTEAFFGQGTRLTVV.